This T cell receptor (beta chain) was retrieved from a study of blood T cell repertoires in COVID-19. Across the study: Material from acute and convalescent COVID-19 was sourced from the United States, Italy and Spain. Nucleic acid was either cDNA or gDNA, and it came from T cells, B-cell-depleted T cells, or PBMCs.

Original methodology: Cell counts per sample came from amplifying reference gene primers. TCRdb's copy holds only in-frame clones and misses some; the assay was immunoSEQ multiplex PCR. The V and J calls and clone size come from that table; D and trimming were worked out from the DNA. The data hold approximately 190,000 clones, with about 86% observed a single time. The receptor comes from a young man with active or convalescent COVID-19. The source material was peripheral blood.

The CDR3 region is CASSLTGANSPLHF. The CDR3 DNA sequence: TGTGCCAGCAGCTTAACGGGGGCGAATTCACCCCTCCACTTT. The rearrangement links TRBV7-3 to TRBJ1-6; D perhaps matches TRBD1 (6 bases). Deletions cut 0 bases from V and 7 bases from J, with 7 bases between. The CDR3 totals 14 residues. Germline V gene sequence: CDR1 SGHTA, CDR2 FQGTGA.